This is a list of T cell receptor beta chains from one sample in a study of beta chain features in type 1 diabetes. Data came from immunoSEQ multiplex PCR; TCRdb stores just in-frame clones and leaves some out. The table has 900,000 or so clones, about a sixth seen once. Material: naive CD4+ T cells from blood. The receptors were sampled from a woman under 30 in good health. The CDR3 runs from the conserved cysteine through the conserved F or W. The D gene is left open where the match is weak. Part of the rows lack a size; the others show once, few, many or a class for expanded clones.

size: NA; D: NA; V: TRBV19; J: TRBJ1-5; CDR3: CASSSQEFINQPQHF; DNA: TGTGCCAGTAGTTCACAGGAGTTCATTAATCAGCCCCAGCATTTT
size: few; D: NA; V: TRBV7-2; J: TRBJ2-3; CDR3: CASSLGFGRGVDTQYF; DNA: TGTGCCAGCAGCTTAGGTTTCGGCCGGGGAGTGGATACGCAGTATTTT
size: NA; D: NA; V: TRBV5-1; J: TRBJ2-7; CDR3: CASSLDPGPKYYEQYF; DNA: TGCGCCAGCAGCTTGGACCCGGGACCGAAGTACTACGAGCAGTACTTC
size: few; D: NA; V: TRBV2; J: TRBJ2-5; CDR3: CASADSQETQYF; DNA: TGTGCCAGCGCTGACAGCCAAGAGACCCAGTACTTC
size: few; D: NA; V: TRBV16; J: TRBJ2-7; CDR3: CASSQSVANYEQYF; DNA: TGTGCCAGCAGCCAATCGGTGGCAAATTACGAGCAGTACTTC
size: NA; D: NA; V: TRBV7-9; J: TRBJ1-4; CDR3: CASSFYGKGGEKLFF; DNA: TGTGCCAGCAGCTTCTATGGGAAAGGGGGTGAAAAACTGTTTTTT
size: few; D: TRBD1; V: TRBV29-1; J: TRBJ2-5; CDR3: CSGYRGLGETQYF; DNA: TGCAGCGGTTACAGGGGTCTGGGGGAGACCCAGTACTTC
size: NA; D: NA; V: TRBV7-2; J: TRBJ1-1; CDR3: CASSFHDALGTEAFF; DNA: TGTGCCAGCAGCTTCCATGACGCGCTGGGCACTGAAGCTTTCTTT
size: NA; D: NA; V: TRBV28; J: TRBJ2-1; CDR3: CASSLFVSGTYNEQFF; DNA: TGTGCCAGCAGTTTATTCGTTTCGGGGACCTACAATGAGCAGTTCTTC
size: few; D: TRBD1; V: TRBV28; J: TRBJ2-5; CDR3: CASSAPGQGSETQYF; DNA: TGTGCCAGCAGTGCGCCGGGACAGGGTTCGGAGACCCAGTACTTC
size: few; D: NA; V: TRBV11-2; J: TRBJ2-7; CDR3: CASSLDPSVWYEQYF; DNA: TGTGCCAGCAGCTTAGATCCTAGCGTGTGGTACGAGCAGTACTTC
size: few; D: NA; V: TRBV2; J: TRBJ1-4; CDR3: CASSDRGEKLFF; DNA: TGTGCCAGCAGTGACAGGGGTGAAAAACTGTTTTTT
size: few; D: NA; V: TRBV5-8; J: TRBJ2-1; CDR3: CASSLGLFRNEQFF; DNA: TGTGCCAGCAGCTTAGGACTATTCAGGAATGAGCAGTTCTTC
size: NA; D: NA; V: TRBV4-2; J: TRBJ2-7; CDR3: CASSQEQNYEQYF; DNA: TGTGCCAGCAGCCAAGAACAAAACTACGAGCAGTACTTC
size: few; D: NA; V: TRBV7-3; J: TRBJ1-1; CDR3: CASSKQGRTEAFF; DNA: TGTGCCAGCAGCAAACAGGGACGCACTGAAGCTTTCTTT
size: NA; D: TRBD2; V: TRBV7-6; J: TRBJ2-7; CDR3: CASSVAGGYEQYF; DNA: TGTGCCAGCAGCGTAGCGGGAGGGTACGAGCAGTACTTC
size: NA; D: NA; V: TRBV28; J: TRBJ1-2; CDR3: CASSLNLYGYTF; DNA: TGTGCCAGCAGTTTAAACCTCTATGGCTACACCTTC
size: NA; D: NA; V: TRBV7-2; J: TRBJ2-1; CDR3: CASSLRTGYNEQFF; DNA: TGTGCCAGCAGCTTGCGTACGGGTTACAATGAGCAGTTCTTC
size: NA; D: NA; V: TRBV19; J: TRBJ2-2; CDR3: CASSLLGLDGELFF; DNA: TGTGCCAGTAGTTTACTAGGACTCGACGGGGAGCTGTTTTTT
size: few; D: NA; V: TRBV7-9; J: TRBJ2-1; CDR3: CASSLVEGEQFF; DNA: TGTGCCAGCAGCTTAGTCGAGGGGGAGCAGTTCTTC
size: few; D: TRBD1; V: TRBV7-9; J: TRBJ1-1; CDR3: CASSPRTGAEAFF; DNA: TGTGCCAGCAGCCCCCGGACAGGGGCTGAAGCTTTCTTT
size: NA; D: TRBD2; V: TRBV7-2; J: TRBJ2-7; CDR3: CASSPLAGVRRAEQYF; DNA: TGTGCCAGCAGCCCACTAGCGGGAGTCCGACGAGCCGAGCAGTACTTC
size: NA; D: TRBD2; V: TRBV18; J: TRBJ2-1; CDR3: CASSPGTSGRSEQFF; DNA: TGTGCCAGCTCACCAGGGACTAGCGGGAGGAGTGAGCAGTTCTTC
size: few; D: NA; V: TRBV11-2; J: TRBJ1-2; CDR3: CASSSFGRGSYTF; DNA: TGTGCCAGCAGCTCCTTCGGGAGGGGAAGCTACACCTTC
size: NA; D: NA; V: TRBV6-5; J: TRBJ2-3; CDR3: CASRRDSRTDTQYF; DNA: TGTGCCAGCAGGAGGGATTCCCGGACAGATACGCAGTATTTT
size: few; D: NA; V: TRBV5-6; J: TRBJ2-3; CDR3: CASSYSTDTQYF; DNA: TGTGCCAGCAGCTACTCTACAGATACGCAGTATTTT
size: few; D: TRBD1; V: TRBV28; J: TRBJ2-7; CDR3: CASKQGPYEQYF; DNA: TGTGCCAGCAAACAGGGGCCCTACGAGCAGTACTTC
size: NA; D: TRBD2; V: TRBV4-2; J: TRBJ2-3; CDR3: CASSQASAGTRGPTDTQYF; DNA: TGTGCCAGCAGCCAAGCCTCAGCCGGGACTAGAGGCCCCACAGATACGCAGTATTTT
size: NA; D: NA; V: TRBV18; J: TRBJ2-7; CDR3: CASSPATGLPVTYEQYF; DNA: TGTGCCAGCTCACCGGCGACGGGCCTGCCGGTAACCTACGAGCAGTACTTC
size: few; D: TRBD2; V: TRBV7-3; J: TRBJ2-3; CDR3: CASSLSLADTDTQYF; DNA: TGTGCCAGCAGCTTAAGTCTAGCGGACACAGATACGCAGTATTTT
size: NA; D: NA; V: TRBV18; J: TRBJ1-1; CDR3: CASSLQGLGTEAFF; DNA: TGTGCCAGCTCGTTGCAGGGGCTCGGCACTGAAGCTTTCTTT
size: NA; D: TRBD2; V: TRBV2; J: TRBJ2-1; CDR3: CASRKGRGYNEQFF; DNA: TGTGCCAGCAGAAAGGGGCGGGGGTACAATGAGCAGTTCTTC
size: NA; D: NA; V: TRBV14; J: TRBJ2-5; CDR3: CASSQTPFSLETQYF; DNA: TGTGCCAGCAGCCAGACCCCCTTCAGTCTTGAGACCCAGTACTTC
size: few; D: NA; V: TRBV7-9; J: TRBJ2-7; CDR3: CASSFTGKSSYEQYF; DNA: TGTGCCAGCAGCTTTACGGGCAAGAGCTCCTACGAGCAGTACTTC
size: NA; D: TRBD2; V: TRBV2; J: TRBJ2-7; CDR3: CASITRTSGAEQYF; DNA: TGTGCCAGCATTACTCGGACTAGCGGGGCCGAACAGTACTTC
size: few; D: NA; V: TRBV7-9; J: TRBJ1-2; CDR3: CASSLGRPYGYTF; DNA: TGTGCCAGCAGCTTAGGTAGGCCTTATGGCTACACCTTC
size: NA; D: NA; V: TRBV5-4; J: TRBJ1-1; CDR3: CASSFQGGMNTEAFF; DNA: TGTGCCAGCAGCTTCCAGGGTGGCATGAACACTGAAGCTTTCTTT
size: NA; D: TRBD1; V: TRBV15; J: TRBJ2-2; CDR3: CATSRAQGALTGELFF; DNA: TGTGCCACCAGCAGAGCTCAGGGGGCGCTCACCGGGGAGCTGTTTTTT
size: NA; D: NA; V: TRBV6-1; J: TRBJ1-5; CDR3: CASSAREGQPQHF; DNA: TGTGCCAGCAGTGCCAGGGAAGGACAGCCCCAGCATTTT
size: NA; D: NA; V: TRBV7-6; J: TRBJ2-5; CDR3: CASSLGQGGRETQYF; DNA: TGTGCCAGCAGCCTCGGACAGGGAGGGAGGGAGACCCAGTACTTC
size: few; D: TRBD2; V: TRBV28; J: TRBJ2-1; CDR3: CASNKLPSGRDEQFF; DNA: TGTGCCAGCAACAAACTACCTAGCGGGAGGGATGAGCAGTTCTTC